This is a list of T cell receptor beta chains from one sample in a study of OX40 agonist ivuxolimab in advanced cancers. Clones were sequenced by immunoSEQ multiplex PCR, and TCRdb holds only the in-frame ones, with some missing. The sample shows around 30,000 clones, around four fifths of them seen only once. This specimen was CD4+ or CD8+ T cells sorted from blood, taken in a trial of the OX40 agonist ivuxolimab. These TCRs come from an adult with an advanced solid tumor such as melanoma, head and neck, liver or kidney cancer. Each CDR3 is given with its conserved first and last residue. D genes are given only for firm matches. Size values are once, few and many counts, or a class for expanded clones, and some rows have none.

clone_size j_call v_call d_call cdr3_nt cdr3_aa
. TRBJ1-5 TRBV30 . TGTGCCTGGAGTGTAAATAGCAATCAGCCCCAGCATTTT CAWSVNSNQPQHF
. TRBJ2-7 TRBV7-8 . TGTGCCAGCAGGGGCCTACGGGACTACGAGCAGTACTTC CASRGLRDYEQYF
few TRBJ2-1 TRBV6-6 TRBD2 TGTGCCAGCAGTTACTTTGGGGGGGATGAGCAGTTCTTC CASSYFGGDEQFF
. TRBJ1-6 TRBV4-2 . TGTGCCAGCAGCCAAGGAGACGGGCTGAGCTCCTATAATTCACCCCTCCACTTT CASSQGDGLSSYNSPLHF
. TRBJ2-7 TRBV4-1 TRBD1 TGCGCCAGCAGCCAAGAGGACAGGCCGAGCTCCTACGAGCAGTACTTC CASSQEDRPSSYEQYF
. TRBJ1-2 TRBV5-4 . TGTGCCAGCAGCCAATCCCCAGGGGCTCCGGAGGGCTACACCTTC CASSQSPGAPEGYTF
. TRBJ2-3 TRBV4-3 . TGCGCCAGCAGCCCCGTAGGGTTTACAGATACGCAGTATTTT CASSPVGFTDTQYF
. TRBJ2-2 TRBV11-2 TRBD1 TGTGCCAGCAGCATATGGGACAGGGGAAACACCGGGGAGCTGTTTTTT CASSIWDRGNTGELFF
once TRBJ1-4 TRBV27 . TGTGCCAGCAGCCTTTCCGGTGGGACGTATGGGGAAAAACTGTTTTTT CASSLSGGTYGEKLFF
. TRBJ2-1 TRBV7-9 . TGTGCCAGCAGCCCTGAGGGGGGCGCGTACAATGAGCAGTTCTTC CASSPEGGAYNEQFF
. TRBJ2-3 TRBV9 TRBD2 TGTGCCAGCAGTGCCTCGGGGGGTTATGCCACAGATACGCAGTATTTT CASSASGGYATDTQYF
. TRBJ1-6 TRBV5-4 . TGTGCCAGCAGCTTTTCAGACCTTAATTCACCCCTCCACTTT CASSFSDLNSPLHF
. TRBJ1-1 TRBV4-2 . TGTGCCAGCAGCCTGACAGACACTGAAGCTTTCTTT CASSLTDTEAFF
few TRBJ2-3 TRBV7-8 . TGTGCCAGCAGCCCCTCCGGACAGTTAGGGGATACGCAGTATTTT CASSPSGQLGDTQYF
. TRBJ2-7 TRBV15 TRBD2 TGTGCCACCAGCACCGACCAGCGGGGGGGCTACGAGCAGTACTTC CATSTDQRGGYEQYF
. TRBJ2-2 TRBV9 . TGTGCCAGCAGCGTACGGGGCGGGGGCATGAATGGGCTGTTTTTT CASSVRGGGMNGLFF
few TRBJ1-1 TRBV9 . TGTGCCAGCAGCGTAGTGGACGGGAACACTGAAGCTTTCTTT CASSVVDGNTEAFF
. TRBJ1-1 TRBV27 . TGTGCCAGCAGTTCCCCGGGGACACCCGAAGCTTTCTTT CASSSPGTPEAFF
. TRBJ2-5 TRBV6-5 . TGTGCCAGCAGTCACAATACCCAAGAGACCCAGTACTTC CASSHNTQETQYF
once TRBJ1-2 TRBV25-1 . TGTGCCACCCAGGGAGGGAGCTCGCGAGATGGCTACACCTTC CATQGGSSRDGYTF
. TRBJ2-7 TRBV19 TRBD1 TGTGCCAGTAGCCGCTCCGGGACAGAAAGCTCCTACGAGCAGTACTTC CASSRSGTESSYEQYF
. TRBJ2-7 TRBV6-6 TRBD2 TGTGCCAGCAGTTACTCTGGCGGGGGCTCCTACGAGCAGTACTTC CASSYSGGGSYEQYF
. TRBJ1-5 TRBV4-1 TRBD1 TGCGCCAGCAGCCAAGTTTCAGGGGGTAACAGCAATCAGCCCCAGCATTTT CASSQVSGGNSNQPQHF
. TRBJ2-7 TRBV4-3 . TGCGCCAGCAGCCAAGGACAGCTGGGGTCGGAGCAGTACTTC CASSQGQLGSEQYF
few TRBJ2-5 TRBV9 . TGTGCCAGCAGCCCCCGGGCGGCGGGGACCCAAGAGACCCAGTACTTC CASSPRAAGTQETQYF
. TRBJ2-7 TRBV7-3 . TGTGCCAGCAGCGAGGCAGGGGACTACGAGCAGTACTTC CASSEAGDYEQYF
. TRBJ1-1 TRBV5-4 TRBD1 TGTGCCAGCCGTGGGGGAGCAGGGGGCACTGAAGCTTTCTTT CASRGGAGGTEAFF
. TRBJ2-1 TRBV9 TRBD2 TGTGCCAGCAGCGCCAGACTAGCGGGGAGCTCCTACAATGAGCAGTTCTTC CASSARLAGSSYNEQFF
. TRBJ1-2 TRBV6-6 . TGTGCCAGCAGTTATTTAAGCCCGCGTGGCTACACCTTC CASSYLSPRGYTF
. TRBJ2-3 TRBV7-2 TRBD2 TGTGCCAGCAGCTTGGTAATAGCGGGGGGGCCCCGCACAGATACGCAGTATTTT CASSLVIAGGPRTDTQYF
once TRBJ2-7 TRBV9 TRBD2 TGTGCCAGTAATCCAAGCGATAGCGGGTCCGCCTACGAGCAGTACTTC CASNPSDSGSAYEQYF
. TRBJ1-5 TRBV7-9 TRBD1 TGTGCCAGCAGCACCACAGGGGTGAATCAGCCCCAGCATTTT CASSTTGVNQPQHF
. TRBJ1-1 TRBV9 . TGTGCCAGCAGCGTGGACATCATGAACACTGAAGCTTTCTTT CASSVDIMNTEAFF
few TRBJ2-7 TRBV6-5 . TGTGCCAGCAGTTACCAGGTATCCGAGCAGTACTTC CASSYQVSEQYF
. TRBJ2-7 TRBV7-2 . TGTGCCAGCAGCTCCACCCCCCGGGGGCCCTACGAGCAGTACTTC CASSSTPRGPYEQYF
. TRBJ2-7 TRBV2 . TGTGCCAGCAGCCTCGTTACCTACGAGCAGTACTTC CASSLVTYEQYF
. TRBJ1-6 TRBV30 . TGTGCCTGGAGAAACAGGGCTGGTAGTTCACCCCTCCACTTT CAWRNRAGSSPLHF
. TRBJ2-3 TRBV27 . TGTGCCAGCAGCCTTTTTAGCCCCCCAGATACGCAGTATTTT CASSLFSPPDTQYF
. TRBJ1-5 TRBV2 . TGTGCCAGCAGTGAACCCTTCAGGTGGGAGAACAATCAGCCCCAGCATTTT CASSEPFRWENNQPQHF
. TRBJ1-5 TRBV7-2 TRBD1 TGTGCCAGCAGCTTTGGAGGGGGACAGGGTCAGCCCCAGCATTTT CASSFGGGQGQPQHF
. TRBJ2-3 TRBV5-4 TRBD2 TGTGCCAGCAGCTTCATAGTAGCGGGGGGACTCAAAACTAGCACAGATACGCAGTATTTT CASSFIVAGGLKTSTDTQYF
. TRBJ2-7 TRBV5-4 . TGTGCCAGCAGCTCGGGTCAGGGGTACGAGCAGTACTTC CASSSGQGYEQYF